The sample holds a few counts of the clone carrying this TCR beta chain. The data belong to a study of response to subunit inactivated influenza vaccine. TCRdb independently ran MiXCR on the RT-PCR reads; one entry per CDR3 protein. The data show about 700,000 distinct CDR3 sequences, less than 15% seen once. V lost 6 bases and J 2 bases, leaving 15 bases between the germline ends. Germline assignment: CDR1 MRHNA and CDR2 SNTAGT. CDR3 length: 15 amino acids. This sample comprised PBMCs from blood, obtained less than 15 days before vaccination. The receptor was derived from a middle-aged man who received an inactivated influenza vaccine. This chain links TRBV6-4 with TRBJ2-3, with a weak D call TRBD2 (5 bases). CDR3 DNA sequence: TGTGCCAGCAGCCACCAACTAGGAAACACAGATACGCAGTATTTT. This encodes CASSHQLGNTDTQYF.